The present T cell receptor beta chain was sequenced within a study of control samples from healthy donors and cancer patients. Measured with immunoSEQ multiplex PCR; TCRdb has only the in-frame clones, and not every one. The data show 120,000 to 150,000 clones, with under 90% seen just once and more than 4% held by the top ten. The CDR3 runs to 13 residues. The germline gives CDR1 SGDLS, CDR2 YYNGEE. V was shortened by 4 bases and J by 6 bases, with 10 bases between the two germline ends. The V call is TRBV9, the J call TRBJ2-2; no definite D call. The TCR sequence derives from a man aged 30-40 years in good health. The sample consisted of blood. DNA of the CDR3: TGTGCCAGCAGCTGGGCGGCGGCCGGGGAGCTGTTTTTT. Its protein product is CASSWAAAGELFF.